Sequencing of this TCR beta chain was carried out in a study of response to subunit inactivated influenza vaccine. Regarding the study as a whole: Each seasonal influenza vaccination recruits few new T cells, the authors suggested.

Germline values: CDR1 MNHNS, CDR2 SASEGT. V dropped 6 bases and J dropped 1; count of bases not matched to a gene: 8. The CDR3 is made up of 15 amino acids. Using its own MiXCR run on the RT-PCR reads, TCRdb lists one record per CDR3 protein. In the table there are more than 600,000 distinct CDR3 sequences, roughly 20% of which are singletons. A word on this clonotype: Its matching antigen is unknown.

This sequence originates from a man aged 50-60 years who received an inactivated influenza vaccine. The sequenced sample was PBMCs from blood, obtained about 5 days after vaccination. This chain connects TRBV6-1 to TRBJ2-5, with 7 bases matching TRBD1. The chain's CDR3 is CASRRGGLGQETQYF. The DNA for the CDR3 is TGTGCCAGCAGGAGAGGGGGCCTAGGCCAAGAGACCCAGTACTTC.